Each of the 14 T cell receptor beta chains below was sequenced from the same sample in a study of human T cells and chemical hapten exposure. Via MiXCR, TCRdb re-called the RACE reads, giving one row per CDR3 protein. The data contain around 99,000 distinct CDR3 sequences, about a tenth of them singletons. The time point is: patch test 2, 6 weeks after DPC sensitization. Treatment meaning: therapeutic diphenylcyclopropenone sensitization with weekly scalp DPC. This specimen consisted of whole blood, obtained in connection with sensitization to the hapten diphenylcyclopropenone (DPC). All receptors derive from a woman aged 40 to 50 with alopecia areata. Some clones in this sample may be carry-over from other donors' samples.

This clonotype was seen many times. The chain couples TRBV2 to TRBJ1-6; D may be TRBD1 (5 bases). Per germline, CDR1 SNHLY and CDR2 FYNNEI. Trimming cost V 7 bases and J 6 bases, with 16 bases left between them. CDR3 size: 15 residues. CDR3 bases: TGTGCCAGCAAAATCCCGGCAGGGAGTAATTCACCCCTCCACTTT. Protein product: CASKIPAGSNSPLHF.

This clonotype was observed many times. The chain carries TRBV7-2 and TRBJ1-4, with 10 bases aligning to TRBD1. J was trimmed by 11 bases and V by 5 bases; bases with no gene match: 8. The germline gives CDR1 SGHTA, CDR2 FQGNSA. The CDR3 consists of 14 residues. CDR3 DNA sequence: TGTGCCAGCAGCCTCGACAGGGGGCGCGGGAAACTGTTTTTT. This gives the protein CASSLDRGRGKLFF.

This chain links TRBV28 with TRBJ2-1, with 10 positions matching TRBD1. This CDR3 region has 15 residues. From germline, CDR1 is MDHEN and CDR2 SYDVKM. The junction had 6 bases not matched to a gene; V was cut back by 5 bases and J by 5 bases. CDR3 in DNA: TGTGCCAGCAGTACAGCGGGACAGGGGCACAATGAGCAGTTCTTC. Amino acids: CASSTAGQGHNEQFF. Full variable domain (rest looked up from reference TRBV28 and TRBJ2-1): DVKVTQSSRYLVKRTGEKVFLECVQDMDHENMFWYRQDPGLGLRLIYFSYDVKMKEKGDIPEGYSVSREKKERFSLILESASTNQTSMYLCASSTAGQGHNEQFFGPGTRLTVL.

This clonotype was counted a few times. The gene calls are TRBV12-3 or TRBV12-4 and TRBJ1-4; 9 bases line up with TRBD1. The CDR3 has 15 amino acids. Germline trimming cut 4 bases from V and 8 bases from J; bases unmatched to any gene: 8. The CDR3 is CASSSRGQGEEKLFF. The CDR3, as DNA: TGTGCCAGCAGTTCAAGGGGACAGGGAGAAGAAAAACTGTTTTTT.

This clonotype came up many times. V is TRBV6-1 and J is TRBJ1-1; D is ambiguous. CDR3 length: 14 amino acids. Germline loops: CDR1 MNHNS, CDR2 SASEGT. Trimming took 4 bases from V and 0 from J, leaving 9 bases between them. CDR3 coding DNA: TGTGCCAGCAGTGCGACAAGCGTGAACACTGAAGCTTTCTTT. Translated, it gives CASSATSVNTEAFF.

This clonotype was detected only a few times. The chain uses TRBV12-5 and TRBJ2-3; 7 positions agree with TRBD1. CDR1 and CDR2 from the germline V gene are LGHNT and FRNRAP. V shed 2 bases, J shed 0 bases, and the junction held 17 bases outside the gene matches. The CDR3 runs to 20 residues. In DNA form, the CDR3 reads TGTGCTAGTGGTTTGCCTAACTCCCACTGGGGACAGACCAGCACAGATACGCAGTATTTT. Translation: CASGLPNSHWGQTSTDTQYF.

V is TRBV18 and J is TRBJ1-2; the match to TRBD1 covers 9 bases. V gave up 3 bases and J gave up 2 bases; unmatched junction bases: 13. CDR1 and CDR2 from the germline V gene are KGHSH and LQKENI. This CDR3 is 18 amino acids long. Written as DNA, the CDR3 is TGTGCCAGCTCACCTTCCGAAAAGCTGACAGGGGGAAACTATGGCTACACCTTC. Amino acid sequence: CASSPSEKLTGGNYGYTF.

In this sample, this clonotype turned up many times. The gene calls are TRBV29-1 and TRBJ2-1, with TRBD1 matching over 7 bases. V was clipped by 5 bases and J by 3 bases; unmatched bases: 4. Germline CDR1 SQVTM, CDR2 ANQGSEA. The CDR3 spans 13 residues. The CDR3 region has the DNA TGCAGCGTTACAGGGGTAGACTACAATGAGCAGTTCTTC. As protein: CSVTGVDYNEQFF.

This clonotype was detected ten times or more. This chain connects TRBV5-6 to TRBJ1-1; D possibly corresponds to TRBD1 (5 bases). Germline V gene lookup returns CDR1 SGHDT and CDR2 YYEEEE. This CDR3 spans 13 amino acids. Trimming took off 2 bases at V and 3 bases at J, with 8 bases between the two ends. CDR3 in DNA: TGTGCCAGCAGCTTCGGGGCTGACACTGAAGCTTTCTTT. Protein: CASSFGADTEAFF.

This clonotype turned up a few times. The chain employs TRBV28 and TRBJ1-1; no clear D. The CDR3 spans 13 residues. Per germline, CDR1 MDHEN and CDR2 SYDVKM. V dropped 10 bases and J dropped 2 bases, with 14 bases sitting between them. CDR3 residues: CATRRRLNTEAFF. CDR3 DNA: TGTGCCACCCGGCGCCGGCTAAACACTGAAGCTTTCTTT.

V usage is TRBV20-1 and J usage is TRBJ1-5; D perhaps matches TRBD1 (5 bases). The CDR3 consists of 13 residues. The germline V and J ends were trimmed by 6 bases and 2 bases, with 11 bases remaining between them. Per germline, CDR1 DFQATT and CDR2 SNEGSKA (reference sequence). The CDR3 DNA reads as TGCAGTGCCGGGGGGAAGGGCAATCAGCCCCAGCATTTT. This sequence encodes CSAGGKGNQPQHF.

This clonotype showed up just a few times. The chain uses TRBV29-1 and TRBJ1-1, with a possible D match to TRBD1 (5 bases). Germline loops: CDR1 SQVTM, CDR2 ANQGSEA. The V end lost 4 bases, the J end lost 5 bases, and 14 bases lay between the germline ends. The CDR3 loop spans 13 amino acids. As DNA, the CDR3 is TGCAGCGTTGGTAGGGACCCGGGGACTGAAGCTTTCTTT. It yields the protein CSVGRDPGTEAFF.

This clonotype came up many times. V is TRBV3-1 and J is TRBJ1-5; TRBD1 is a possible D gene (5 bases). The CDR3 totals 15 residues. From germline, CDR1 is LGHDT and CDR2 YNNKEL (reference sequence). V lost 1 base to trimming and J lost 9 bases, with 16 bases between them. DNA for the CDR3: TGTGCCAGCAGCCAAGCCCAAGGGGATGGGATGCCCCAGCATTTT. Protein: CASSQAQGDGMPQHF. The full variable domain, in which reference TRBV3-1 and TRBJ1-5 provide the parts outside the CDR3, is DTAVSQTPKYLVTQMGNDKSIKCEQNLGHDTMYWYKQDSKKFLKIMFSYNNKELIINETVPNRFSPKSPDKAHLNLHINSLELGDSAVYFCASSQAQGDGMPQHFGDGTRLSIL.

The chain joins TRBV20-1 to TRBJ1-1, with TRBD1 as a possible D gene (5 bases). Germline V gene sequence: CDR1 DFQATT, CDR2 SNEGSKA (reference sequence). V was trimmed by 4 bases and J by 0 bases, leaving 9 bases between them. The CDR3 sequence is 13 residues long. The CDR3 is CSATGLLNTEAFF. For the CDR3, the DNA is TGCAGTGCTACGGGACTCTTGAACACTGAAGCTTTCTTT.